This T cell receptor (beta chain) was recorded in a study of cytomegalovirus exposure and HLA in healthy donors. Researchers ran the PCR with 60 Vbeta and 13 Jbeta primers. The method was immunoSEQ multiplex PCR; TCRdb's version includes in-frame clones alone and lacks a portion of them. This table lists 100,000 to 150,000 clones. Losses at the gene ends were 5 bases for V and 1 base for J; bases not matched to a gene: 1. The V gene's germline CDR1 is MNHEY and CDR2 SMNVEV (reference sequence). The CDR3 is made up of 15 amino acids. The origin of this receptor is a woman between 40 and 55 years old in good health and CMV-seronegative. The material sequenced was PBMCs. V usage is TRBV27 and J usage is TRBJ2-3; 12 positions match TRBD2. CDR3 sequence (DNA): TGTGCCAGCAGTCGGACTAGCGGGGGCACAGATACGCAGTATTTT. Its protein product is CASSRTSGGTDTQYF.